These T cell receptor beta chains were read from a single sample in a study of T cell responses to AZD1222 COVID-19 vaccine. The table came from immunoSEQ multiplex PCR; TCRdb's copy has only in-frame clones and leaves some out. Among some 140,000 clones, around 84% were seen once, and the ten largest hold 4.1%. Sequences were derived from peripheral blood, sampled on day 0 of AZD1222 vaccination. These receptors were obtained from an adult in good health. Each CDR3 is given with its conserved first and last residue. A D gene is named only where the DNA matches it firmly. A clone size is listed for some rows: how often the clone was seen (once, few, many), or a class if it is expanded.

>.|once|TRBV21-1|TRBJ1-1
TGTGCCAGCAGCGAACCTAAATCCCAGAACACTGAAGCTTTCTTT
CASSEPKSQNTEAFF
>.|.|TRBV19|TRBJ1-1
TGTGCCAGTAGTATCCGAGGCGGGACCGAAGCTTTCTTT
CASSIRGGTEAFF
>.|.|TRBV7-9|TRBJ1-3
TGTGCCAGCAGCTTTGGTCAGGGGAGTGGAAACACCATATATTTT
CASSFGQGSGNTIYF
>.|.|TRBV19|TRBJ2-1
TGTGCCAGTAGTAAGGCAGGCCGAATCCCGATTTACAATGAGCAGTTCTTC
CASSKAGRIPIYNEQFF
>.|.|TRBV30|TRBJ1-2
TGTGCCTGGAGTGTCAGGGAAGGCTATGGCTACACCTTC
CAWSVREGYGYTF
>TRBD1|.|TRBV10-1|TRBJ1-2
TGCGCCAGCAGCGCTACGACAGGGCCGATAAATGGCTACACCTTC
CASSATTGPINGYTF
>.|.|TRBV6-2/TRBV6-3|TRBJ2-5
TGTGCCAGCAGGCCTGGTGAAGAGACCCAGTACTTC
CASRPGEETQYF
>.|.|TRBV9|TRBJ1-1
TGTGCCAGCAGCGTATTCGACAGTAAGAACACTGAAGCTTTCTTT
CASSVFDSKNTEAFF
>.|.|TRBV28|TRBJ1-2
TGTGCCAGCAGCCCCGGACGGGGGAACTATGGCTACACCTTC
CASSPGRGNYGYTF
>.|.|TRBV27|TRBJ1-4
TGTGCCAGCAGTTCGTCCCCCCCCGGACTGAGCCTAACCGCAACTAATGAAAAACTGTTTTTT
CASSSSPPGLSLTATNEKLFF
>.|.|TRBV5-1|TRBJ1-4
TGCGCCAGCAGCTTGGCCCCCGGGTTAAATGAAAAACTGTTTTTT
CASSLAPGLNEKLFF
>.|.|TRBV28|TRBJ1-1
TGTGCCAGCAGTTCCGCTATGACGCGGAACACTGAAGCTTTCTTT
CASSSAMTRNTEAFF
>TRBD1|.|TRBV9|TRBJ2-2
TGTGCCAGCAGCGTAATCGGGACAGGGAACGGGGAGCTGTTTTTT
CASSVIGTGNGELFF
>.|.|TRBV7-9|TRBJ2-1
TGTGCCAGCAGCTTAGAGGTCCGGGAGAATGAGCAGTTCTTC
CASSLEVRENEQFF
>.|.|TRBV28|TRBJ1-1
TGTGCCAGCAGGACAGTGGGCGTAGTGAACACTGAAGCTTTCTTT
CASRTVGVVNTEAFF